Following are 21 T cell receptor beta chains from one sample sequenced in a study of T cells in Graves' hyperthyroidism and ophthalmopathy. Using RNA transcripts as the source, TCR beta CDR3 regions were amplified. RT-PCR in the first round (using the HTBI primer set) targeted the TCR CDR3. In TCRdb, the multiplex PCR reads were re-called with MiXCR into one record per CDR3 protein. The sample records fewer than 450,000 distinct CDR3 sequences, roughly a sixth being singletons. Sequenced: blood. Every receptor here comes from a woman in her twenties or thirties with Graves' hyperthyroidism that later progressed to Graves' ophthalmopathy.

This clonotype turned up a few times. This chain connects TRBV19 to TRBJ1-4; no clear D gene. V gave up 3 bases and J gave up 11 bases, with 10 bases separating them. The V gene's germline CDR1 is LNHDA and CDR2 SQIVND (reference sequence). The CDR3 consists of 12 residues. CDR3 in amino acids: CASSIVRTKLFF. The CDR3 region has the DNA TGTGCCAGTAGTATTGTCAGAACGAAACTGTTTTTT. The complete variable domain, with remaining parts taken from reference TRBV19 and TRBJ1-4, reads DGGITQSPKYLFRKEGQNVTLSCEQNLNHDAMYWYRQDPGQGLRLIYYSQIVNDFQKGDIAEGYSVSREKKESFPLTVTSAQKNPTAFYLCASSIVRTKLFFGSGTQLSVL.

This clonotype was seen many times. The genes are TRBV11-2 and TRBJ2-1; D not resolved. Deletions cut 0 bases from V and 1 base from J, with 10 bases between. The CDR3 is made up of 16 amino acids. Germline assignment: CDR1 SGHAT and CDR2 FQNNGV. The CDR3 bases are TGTGCCAGCAGCTTAGATCACTGGGAATCCTACAATGAGCAGTTCTTC. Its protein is CASSLDHWESYNEQFF.

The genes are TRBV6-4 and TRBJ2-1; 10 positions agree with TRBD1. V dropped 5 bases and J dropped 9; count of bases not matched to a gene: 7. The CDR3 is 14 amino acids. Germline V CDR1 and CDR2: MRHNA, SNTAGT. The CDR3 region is CASSPRDRGGEQFF. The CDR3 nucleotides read TGTGCCAGCAGTCCCCGGGACAGGGGTGGTGAGCAGTTCTTC.

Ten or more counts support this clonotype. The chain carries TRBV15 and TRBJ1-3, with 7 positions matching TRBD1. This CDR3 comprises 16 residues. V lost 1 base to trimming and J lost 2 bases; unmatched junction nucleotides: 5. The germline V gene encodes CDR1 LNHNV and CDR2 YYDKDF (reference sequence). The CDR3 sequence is CATSRGSTGPGNTIYF. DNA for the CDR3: TGTGCCACCAGCAGAGGTTCGACAGGGCCTGGAAACACCATATATTTT.

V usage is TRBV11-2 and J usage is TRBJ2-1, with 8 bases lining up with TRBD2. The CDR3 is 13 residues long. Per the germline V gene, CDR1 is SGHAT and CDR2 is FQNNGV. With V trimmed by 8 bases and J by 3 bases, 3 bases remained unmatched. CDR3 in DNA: TGTGCCAGCGGACGGGAGGGCTACAATGAGCAGTTCTTC. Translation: CASGREGYNEQFF.

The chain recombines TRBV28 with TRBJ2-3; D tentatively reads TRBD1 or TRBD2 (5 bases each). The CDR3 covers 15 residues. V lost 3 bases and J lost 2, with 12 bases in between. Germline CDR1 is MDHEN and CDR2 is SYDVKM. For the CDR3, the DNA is TGTGCCAGCAGTTTCGGGGCAGGCCACACAGATACGCAGTATTTT. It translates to CASSFGAGHTDTQYF.

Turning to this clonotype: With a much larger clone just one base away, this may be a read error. CDR3 DNA sequence: TGTGCCAGCTCATCGGGACTATCGCATGAGCAGTTCTTC. It yields the protein CASSSGLSHEQFF. This chain connects TRBV18 to TRBJ2-1, with 7 nucleotides matching TRBD2. The germline V gene encodes CDR1 KGHSH and CDR2 LQKENI. The CDR3 is 13 residues long. Trimming removed 5 bases from V and 8 bases from J; junction bases left unmatched: 6.

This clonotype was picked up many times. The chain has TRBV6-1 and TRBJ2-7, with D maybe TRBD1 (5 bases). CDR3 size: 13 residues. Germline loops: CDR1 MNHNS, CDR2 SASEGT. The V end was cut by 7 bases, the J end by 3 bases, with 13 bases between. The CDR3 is CASILRGDYEQYF. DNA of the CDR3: TGTGCCAGCATCCTAAGGGGCGACTACGAGCAGTACTTC.

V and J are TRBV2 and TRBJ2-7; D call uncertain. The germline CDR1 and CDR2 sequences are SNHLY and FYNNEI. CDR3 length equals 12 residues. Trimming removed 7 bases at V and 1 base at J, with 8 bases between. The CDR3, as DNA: TGTGCCAGCACTCGGTCTTCCTACGAGCAGTACTTC. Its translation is CASTRSSYEQYF.

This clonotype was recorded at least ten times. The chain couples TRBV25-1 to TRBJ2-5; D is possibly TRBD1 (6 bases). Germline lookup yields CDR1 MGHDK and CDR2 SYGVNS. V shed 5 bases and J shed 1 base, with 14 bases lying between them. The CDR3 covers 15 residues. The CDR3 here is CASSRETGFQETQYF. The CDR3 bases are TGTGCCAGCAGTCGTGAGACAGGATTCCAAGAGACCCAGTACTTC.

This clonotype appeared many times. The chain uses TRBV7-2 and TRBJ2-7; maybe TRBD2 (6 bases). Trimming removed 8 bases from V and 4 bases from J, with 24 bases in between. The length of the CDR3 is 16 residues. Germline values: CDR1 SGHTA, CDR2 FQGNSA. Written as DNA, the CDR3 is TGTGCCAGCGGAGCGAAACCCCGGGACTTAACATACGAGCAGTACTTC. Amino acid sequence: CASGAKPRDLTYEQYF.

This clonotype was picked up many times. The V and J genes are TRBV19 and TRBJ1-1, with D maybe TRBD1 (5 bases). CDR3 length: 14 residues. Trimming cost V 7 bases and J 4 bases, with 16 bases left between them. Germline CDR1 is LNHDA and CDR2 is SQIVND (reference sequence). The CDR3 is CASMSGPGATEAFF. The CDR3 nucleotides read TGTGCCAGTATGTCGGGGCCCGGAGCCACTGAAGCTTTCTTT.

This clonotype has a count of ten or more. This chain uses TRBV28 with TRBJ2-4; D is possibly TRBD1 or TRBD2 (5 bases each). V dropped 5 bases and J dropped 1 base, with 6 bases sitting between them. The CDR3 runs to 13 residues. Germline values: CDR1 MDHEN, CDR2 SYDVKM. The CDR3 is CASSEGAKNIQYF. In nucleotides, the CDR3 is TGTGCCAGCAGTGAGGGGGCCAAAAACATTCAGTACTTC.

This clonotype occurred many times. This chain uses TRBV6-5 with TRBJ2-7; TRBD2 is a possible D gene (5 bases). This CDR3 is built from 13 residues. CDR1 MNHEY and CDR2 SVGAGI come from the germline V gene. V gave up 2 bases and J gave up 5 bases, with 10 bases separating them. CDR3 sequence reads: CASSYGGRDEQYF. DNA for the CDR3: TGTGCCAGCAGTTACGGAGGACGGGACGAGCAGTACTTC.

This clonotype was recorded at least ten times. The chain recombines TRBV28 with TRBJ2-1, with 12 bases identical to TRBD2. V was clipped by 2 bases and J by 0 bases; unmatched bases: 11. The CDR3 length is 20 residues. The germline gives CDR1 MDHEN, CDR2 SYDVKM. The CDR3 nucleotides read TGTGCCAGCAGTTTACCCCCTGGACTAGCGGGATGGAGCTCCTACAATGAGCAGTTCTTC. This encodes CASSLPPGLAGWSSYNEQFF.

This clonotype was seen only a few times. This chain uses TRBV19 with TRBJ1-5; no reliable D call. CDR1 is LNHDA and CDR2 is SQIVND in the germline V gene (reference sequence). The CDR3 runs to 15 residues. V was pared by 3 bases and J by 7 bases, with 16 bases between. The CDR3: CASSIRPIEVQPQHF. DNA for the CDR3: TGTGCCAGTAGTATTCGTCCCATCGAGGTCCAGCCCCAGCATTTT.

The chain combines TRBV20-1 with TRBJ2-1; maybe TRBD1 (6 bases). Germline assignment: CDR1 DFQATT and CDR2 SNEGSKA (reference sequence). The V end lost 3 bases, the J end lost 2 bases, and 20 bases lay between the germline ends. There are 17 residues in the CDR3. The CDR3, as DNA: TGCAGTGCTAGCCACGAAGGGGACATAACTACCTACAATGAGCAGTTCTTC. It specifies CSASHEGDITTYNEQFF.

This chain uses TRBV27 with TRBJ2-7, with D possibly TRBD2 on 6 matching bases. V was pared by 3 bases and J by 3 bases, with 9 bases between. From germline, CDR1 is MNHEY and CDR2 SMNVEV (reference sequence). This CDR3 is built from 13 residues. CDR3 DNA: TGTGCCAGCAGTTTTAGGGGAGGCTACGAGCAGTACGTC. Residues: CASSFRGGYEQYV.

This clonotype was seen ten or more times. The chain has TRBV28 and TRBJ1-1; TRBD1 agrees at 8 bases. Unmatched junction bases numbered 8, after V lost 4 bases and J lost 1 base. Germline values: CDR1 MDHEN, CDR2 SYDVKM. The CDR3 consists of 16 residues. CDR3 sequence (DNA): TGTGCCAGCAGTTGGGACAGGCAAACGGGGAACACTGAAGCTTTCTTT. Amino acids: CASSWDRQTGNTEAFF.

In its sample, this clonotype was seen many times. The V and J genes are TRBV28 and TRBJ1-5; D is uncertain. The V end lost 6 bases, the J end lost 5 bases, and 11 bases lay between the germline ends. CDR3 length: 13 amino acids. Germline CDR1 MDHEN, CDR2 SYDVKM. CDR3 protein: CASSADTDQPQHF. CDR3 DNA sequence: TGTGCCAGCAGCGCTGACACGGATCAGCCCCAGCATTTT.

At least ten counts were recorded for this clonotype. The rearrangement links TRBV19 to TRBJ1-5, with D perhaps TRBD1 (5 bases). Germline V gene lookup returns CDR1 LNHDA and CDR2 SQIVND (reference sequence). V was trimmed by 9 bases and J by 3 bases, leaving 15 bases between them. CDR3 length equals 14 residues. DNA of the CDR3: TGTGCCAGCAACCGGGGGAAAGCCAATCAGCCCCAGCATTTT. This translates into CASNRGKANQPQHF. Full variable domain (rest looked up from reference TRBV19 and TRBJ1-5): DGGITQSPKYLFRKEGQNVTLSCEQNLNHDAMYWYRQDPGQGLRLIYYSQIVNDFQKGDIAEGYSVSREKKESFPLTVTSAQKNPTAFYLCASNRGKANQPQHFGDGTRLSIL.